Presented here are 13 T cell receptor beta chains from one specimen sequenced in a study of T cell changes during pregnancy in multiple sclerosis. Repertoires were generated with immunoSEQ multiplex PCR, while TCRdb's copy carries only in-frame clones and drops some. The data contain around 110,000 clones, about nine tenths of them singletons. The sequencing used peripheral blood, collected after pregnancy. The receptors here all came from a female donor with multiple sclerosis, enrolled in a pregnancy study.

In its sample, this clone was seen once. This chain links TRBV28 with TRBJ2-7, with D possibly being TRBD2 (5 bases). CDR3 length: 13 residues. Trimming removed 4 bases from V and 3 bases from J, with 10 bases in between. The germline gives CDR1 MDHEN, CDR2 SYDVKM. The CDR3 bases are TGTGCCAGCAGTTCCGGGAACCGCTACGAGCAGTACTTC. Translating it yields CASSSGNRYEQYF.

In its sample, this clone was seen once. The chain joins TRBV19 to TRBJ2-2; 8 positions agree with TRBD1. The CDR3 loop spans 16 amino acids. Germline loops: CDR1 LNHDA, CDR2 SQIVND (reference sequence). V trimming: 4 bases; J trimming: 1 base; junction bases outside the gene matches: 5. CDR3: CASSTQGARNTGELFF. CDR3 DNA sequence: TGTGCCAGTAGTACTCAGGGGGCGCGGAACACCGGGGAGCTGTTTTTT.

The rearrangement uses TRBV27 and TRBJ1-2; the match to TRBD1 covers 7 bases. V was clipped by 6 bases and J by 8 bases; unmatched bases: 12. The CDR3 contains 14 residues. Germline V gene data show CDR1 as MNHEY and CDR2 as SMNVEV (reference sequence). CDR3 DNA sequence: TGTGCCAGCAGCCCCCGCTTCAGGGGGGAAGGCTACACCTTC. This gives the protein CASSPRFRGEGYTF.

The chain couples TRBV28 to TRBJ1-5; D is perhaps TRBD1 (6 bases). The CDR3 is 14 amino acids. V lost 6 bases, J lost 7 bases, and 16 bases lay in between. Germline values: CDR1 MDHEN, CDR2 SYDVKM. Here the CDR3 DNA reads TGTGCCAGCAGAGGGGGGGGAACGGGGCAGCCCCAGCATTTT. It specifies CASRGGGTGQPQHF.

The V and J genes are TRBV4-2 and TRBJ2-1; 7 bases map to TRBD2. CDR1 is LGHNA, CDR2 YNFKEQ, per germline. The CDR3 totals 13 residues. The J segment lost 7 bases and the V segment lost 2 bases, leaving 2 bases of the junction unmatched. CDR3 nucleotide sequence: TGTGCCAGCAGCCAACTACTAGCGAATGAGCAGTTCTTC. The encoded protein is CASSQLLANEQFF.

The J gene is TRBJ1-2, the V gene TRBV30; D gene ambiguous. The CDR3 has 12 residues. Germline assignment: CDR1 GTSNPN and CDR2 SVGIG (reference sequence). Trimming removed 6 bases from V and 1 base from J, with 9 bases in between. CDR3 region: CACPIDNYGYTF. The CDR3 DNA reads as TGTGCCTGTCCTATCGATAACTATGGCTACACCTTC.

The chain joins TRBV6-1 to TRBJ1-2; maybe TRBD1 (5 bases). Per germline, CDR1 MNHNS and CDR2 SASEGT. The CDR3 is 14 residues long. Trimming stripped 0 bases from V and 7 bases from J, with 12 bases between. CDR3 amino acids: CASSEAAGRGGYTF. CDR3 sequence (DNA): TGTGCCAGCAGTGAAGCTGCGGGGCGCGGTGGCTACACCTTC.

V is TRBV7-3 and J is TRBJ1-1; 9 bases map to TRBD1. J was trimmed by 1 base and V by 4 bases; bases with no gene match: 1. From germline, CDR1 is SGHTA and CDR2 FQGTGA. The CDR3 runs 14 residues. The CDR3 protein is CASSWGQGNTEAFF. For the CDR3, the DNA is TGTGCCAGCAGCTGGGGACAGGGGAACACTGAAGCTTTCTTT. The entire variable domain, with the rest obtained from reference TRBV7-3 and TRBJ1-1, is as follows: GAGVSQTPSNKVTEKGKYVELRCDPISGHTALYWYRQSLGQGPEFLIYFQGTGAADDSGLPNDRFFAVRPEGSVSTLKIQRTERGDSAVYLCASSWGQGNTEAFFGQGTRLTVV.

V and J are TRBV7-9 and TRBJ1-1, with a possible D match to TRBD1 (5 bases). The length of the CDR3 is 11 residues. The V gene lost 1 base and the J gene lost 11 bases, with 8 bases spanning the gap. The germline V gene has CDR1 SEHNR and CDR2 FQNEAQ (reference sequence). The CDR3 bases are TGTGCCAGCAGCTTAGTCGGGGGGGCTTTCTTT. Translating it yields CASSLVGGAFF.

The chain couples TRBV28 to TRBJ1-5; D not certain. V lost 5 bases and J lost 1, with 9 bases in between. From germline, CDR1 is MDHEN and CDR2 SYDVKM. This CDR3 spans 14 amino acids. CDR3 bases: TGTGCCAGCAGTACCGGGGTGAGCAATCAGCCCCAGCATTTT. Amino acids: CASSTGVSNQPQHF.

The gene calls are TRBV2 and TRBJ1-1, with D hard to call. With 3 bases removed from V and 4 bases from J, the gap between germline ends came to 12 bases. The CDR3 is 14 amino acids. In germline, CDR1 is SNHLY, CDR2 FYNNEI. CDR3 in amino acids: CASSEGGGVTEAFF. The CDR3 nucleotides read TGTGCCAGCAGTGAGGGAGGCGGGGTCACTGAAGCTTTCTTT. Full variable domain (outside the CDR3, taken from reference TRBV2 and TRBJ1-1): EPEVTQTPSHQVTQMGQEVILRCVPISNHLYFYWYRQILGQKVEFLVSFYNNEISEKSEIFDDQFSVERPDGSNFTLKIRSTKLEDSAMYFCASSEGGGVTEAFFGQGTRLTVV.

V is TRBV2 and J is TRBJ1-1, with a possible D match to TRBD1 (6 bases). The V gene's germline CDR1 is SNHLY and CDR2 FYNNEI. There are 14 residues in the CDR3. Trimming removed 7 bases from V and 6 bases from J, with 18 bases in between. The CDR3 bases are TGTGCCAGCATTCCTGGGACAATGAAGGCTGAAGCTTTCTTT. Amino acid sequence: CASIPGTMKAEAFF. The full variable domain, completed using reference TRBV2 and TRBJ1-1, is EPEVTQTPSHQVTQMGQEVILRCVPISNHLYFYWYRQILGQKVEFLVSFYNNEISEKSEIFDDQFSVERPDGSNFTLKIRSTKLEDSAMYFCASIPGTMKAEAFFGQGTRLTVV.

This chain connects TRBV9 to TRBJ1-1; D ambiguous. The V and J ends lost 0 bases and 1 base respectively, with 7 bases between them. CDR3 length equals 14 residues. Germline CDR1 SGDLS, CDR2 YYNGEE. CDR3 DNA: TGTGCCAGCAGCGTAGACCTAGGGAACACTGAAGCTTTCTTT. It yields the protein CASSVDLGNTEAFF.